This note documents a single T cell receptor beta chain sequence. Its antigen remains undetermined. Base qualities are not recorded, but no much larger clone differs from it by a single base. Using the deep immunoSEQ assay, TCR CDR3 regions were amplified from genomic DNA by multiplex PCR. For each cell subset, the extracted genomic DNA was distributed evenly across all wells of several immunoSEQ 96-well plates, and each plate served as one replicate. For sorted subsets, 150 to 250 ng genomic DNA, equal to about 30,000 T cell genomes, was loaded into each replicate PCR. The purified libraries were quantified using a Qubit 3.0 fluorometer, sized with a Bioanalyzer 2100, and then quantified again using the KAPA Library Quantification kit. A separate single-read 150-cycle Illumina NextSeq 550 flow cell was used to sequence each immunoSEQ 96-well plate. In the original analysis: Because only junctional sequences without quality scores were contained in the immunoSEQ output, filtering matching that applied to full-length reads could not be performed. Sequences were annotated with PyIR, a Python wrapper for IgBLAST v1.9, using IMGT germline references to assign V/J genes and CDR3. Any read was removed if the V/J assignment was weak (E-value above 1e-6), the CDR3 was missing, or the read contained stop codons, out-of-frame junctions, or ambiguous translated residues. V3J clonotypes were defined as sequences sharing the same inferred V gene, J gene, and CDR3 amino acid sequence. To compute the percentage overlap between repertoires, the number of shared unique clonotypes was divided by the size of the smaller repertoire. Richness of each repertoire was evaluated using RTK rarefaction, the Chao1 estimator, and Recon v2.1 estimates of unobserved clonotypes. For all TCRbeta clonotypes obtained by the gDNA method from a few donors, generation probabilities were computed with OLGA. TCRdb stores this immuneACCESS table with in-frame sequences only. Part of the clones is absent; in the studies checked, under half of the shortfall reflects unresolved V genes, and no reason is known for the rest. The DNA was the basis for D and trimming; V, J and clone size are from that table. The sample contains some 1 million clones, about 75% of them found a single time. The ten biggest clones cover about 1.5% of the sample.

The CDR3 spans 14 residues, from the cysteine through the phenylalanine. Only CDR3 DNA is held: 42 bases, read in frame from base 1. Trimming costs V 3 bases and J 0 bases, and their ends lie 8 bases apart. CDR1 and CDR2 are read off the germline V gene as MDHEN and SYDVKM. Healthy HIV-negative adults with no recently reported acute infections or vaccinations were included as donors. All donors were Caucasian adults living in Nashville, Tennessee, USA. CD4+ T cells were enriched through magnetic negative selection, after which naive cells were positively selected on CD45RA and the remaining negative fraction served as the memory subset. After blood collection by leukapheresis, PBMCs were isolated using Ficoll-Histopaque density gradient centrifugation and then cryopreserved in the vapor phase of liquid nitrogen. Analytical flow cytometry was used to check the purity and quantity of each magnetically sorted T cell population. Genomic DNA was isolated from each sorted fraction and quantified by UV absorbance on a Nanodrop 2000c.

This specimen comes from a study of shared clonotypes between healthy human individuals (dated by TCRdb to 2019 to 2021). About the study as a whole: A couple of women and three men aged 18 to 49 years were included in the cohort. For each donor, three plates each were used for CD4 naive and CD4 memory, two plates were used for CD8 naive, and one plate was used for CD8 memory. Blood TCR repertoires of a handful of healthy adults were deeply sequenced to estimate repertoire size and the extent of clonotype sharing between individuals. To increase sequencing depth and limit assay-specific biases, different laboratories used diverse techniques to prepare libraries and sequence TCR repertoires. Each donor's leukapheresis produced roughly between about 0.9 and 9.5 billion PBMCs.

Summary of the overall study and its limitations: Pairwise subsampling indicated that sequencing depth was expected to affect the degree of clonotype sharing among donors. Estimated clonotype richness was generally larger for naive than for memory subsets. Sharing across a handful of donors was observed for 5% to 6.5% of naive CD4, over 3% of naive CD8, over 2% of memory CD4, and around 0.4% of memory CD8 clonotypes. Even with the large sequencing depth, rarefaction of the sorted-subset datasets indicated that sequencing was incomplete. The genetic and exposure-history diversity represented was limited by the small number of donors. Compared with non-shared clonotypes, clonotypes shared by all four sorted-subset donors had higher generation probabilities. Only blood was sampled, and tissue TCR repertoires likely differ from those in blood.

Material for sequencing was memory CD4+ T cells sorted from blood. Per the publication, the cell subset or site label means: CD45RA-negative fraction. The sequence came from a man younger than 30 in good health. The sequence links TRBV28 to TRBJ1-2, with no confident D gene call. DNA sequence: TGTGCCAGCAGTTTCGGGAAGACTAACTATGGCTACACCTTC. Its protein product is CASSFGKTNYGYTF.